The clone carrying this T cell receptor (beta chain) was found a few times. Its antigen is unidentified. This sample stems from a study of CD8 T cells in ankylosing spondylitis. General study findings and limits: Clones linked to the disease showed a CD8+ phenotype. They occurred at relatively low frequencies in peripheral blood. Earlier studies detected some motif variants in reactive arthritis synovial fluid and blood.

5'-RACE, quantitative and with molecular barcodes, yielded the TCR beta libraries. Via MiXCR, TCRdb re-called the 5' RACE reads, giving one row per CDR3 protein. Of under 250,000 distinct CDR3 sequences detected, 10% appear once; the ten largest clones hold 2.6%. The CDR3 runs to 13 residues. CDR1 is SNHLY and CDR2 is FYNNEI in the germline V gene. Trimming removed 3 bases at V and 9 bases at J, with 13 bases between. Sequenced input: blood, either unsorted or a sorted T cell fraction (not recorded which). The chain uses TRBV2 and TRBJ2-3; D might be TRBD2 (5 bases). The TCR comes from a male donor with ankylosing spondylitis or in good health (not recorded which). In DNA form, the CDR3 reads TGTGCCAGCAGTGAGAGGGTGAAAGTGACGCAGTATTTT. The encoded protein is CASSERVKVTQYF.